Following are 28 T cell receptor beta chains from one sample sequenced in a study of T-cell reconstitution after alpha-beta-depleted transplantation in children. As it was prepared, the TCRbeta library received unique molecular identifiers. From the PCR reads, TCRdb called clonotypes with MiXCR, one entry per CDR3 protein. Among roughly 500,000 distinct CDR3 sequences listed, approximately 16% were seen once. This specimen consisted of PBMCs from the stem cell graft donor, obtained from the stem cell graft. These receptors originate from a human donor who donated a stem cell graft to a child with acute lymphoblastic leukemia.

This clonotype was found many times. The chain joins TRBV5-5 to TRBJ2-7; D call uncertain. The CDR3 has 11 residues. The germline gives CDR1 SGHKS, CDR2 YYEKEE (reference sequence). The germline V and J ends were trimmed by 5 bases and 7 bases, with 10 bases remaining between them. CDR3 in DNA: TGTGCCAGCAGTTCTACGGGTGAGCAGTACTTC. As protein: CASSSTGEQYF.

The genes are TRBV27 and TRBJ1-5; 7 bases match TRBD1. CDR1 and CDR2 (germline): MNHEY, SMNVEV (reference sequence). This CDR3 region has 14 residues. Trimming at V came to 6 bases and at J to 4 bases, leaving 6 bases not matched to a gene. Written as DNA, the CDR3 is TGTGCCAGCAGCCGAGGGGACAGAAATCAGCCCCAGCATTTT. Its translation: CASSRGDRNQPQHF.

This clonotype showed up just a few times. V and J are TRBV6-5 and TRBJ2-7; unclear D gene. The CDR3 runs to 13 residues. The V end lost 2 bases, the J end lost 5 bases, and 10 bases lay between the germline ends. Germline loops: CDR1 MNHEY, CDR2 SVGAGI. The CDR3 sequence is CASSYHNLHEQYF. The CDR3 bases are TGTGCCAGCAGTTACCACAATCTCCACGAGCAGTACTTC.

The chain recombines TRBV7-9 with TRBJ2-5, with 11 bases aligning to TRBD2. The CDR3 contains 15 residues. Germline V lookup: CDR1 SEHNR, CDR2 FQNEAQ (reference sequence). With 3 bases clipped from V and 4 bases from J, the junction kept 4 bases outside the gene matches. The CDR3 nucleotides are TGTGCCAGCAGCTTGCCCGGACTAGCGGGAGAGACCCAGTACTTC. Protein sequence: CASSLPGLAGETQYF.

The chain joins TRBV7-8 to TRBJ1-3, with 8 bases that match TRBD1. The germline V gene encodes CDR1 SGHVS and CDR2 FQNEAQ. J lost 6 bases, V lost 2 bases, and 15 bases had no gene match. This CDR3 contains 18 residues. The chain's CDR3 is CASSLRFRDRTKANTIYF. CDR3 coding DNA: TGTGCCAGCAGCTTACGATTCCGGGACAGGACGAAGGCAAACACCATATATTTT.

V usage is TRBV5-4 and J usage is TRBJ2-1; 7 positions match TRBD2. Germline loops: CDR1 SGHNT, CDR2 YYREEE (reference sequence). The CDR3 loop spans 16 amino acids. The V and J ends lost 4 bases and 4 bases, in that order; junction bases with no gene match: 11. DNA of the CDR3: TGTGCCAGCAGCCCGGTGAAGCGGGACCTGTACAATGAGCAGTTCTTC. Residues: CASSPVKRDLYNEQFF.

This clonotype showed up just a few times. The chain has TRBV10-2 and TRBJ2-2; 10 bases are a match to TRBD2. With 4 bases clipped from V and 5 bases from J, the junction kept 7 bases outside the gene matches. The germline CDR1 and CDR2 sequences are WSHSY and SAAADI. The CDR3 consists of 16 residues. The CDR3 DNA follows: TGCGCCAGCAGTGGGGAACTGACTAGCGGGACCGGGGAGCTGTTTTTT. The encoded protein is CASSGELTSGTGELFF.

This chain connects TRBV20-1 to TRBJ1-2, with no clear D. Germline loops: CDR1 DFQATT, CDR2 SNEGSKA (reference sequence). The V end lost 3 bases, the J end lost 4 bases, and 9 bases lay between the germline ends. This CDR3 contains 12 residues. CDR3 residues: CSASPSFYGYTF. The CDR3 DNA reads TGCAGTGCTAGTCCCTCATTCTATGGCTACACCTTC.

This clonotype turned up a few times. V gene TRBV6-4 combines with J gene TRBJ1-5; D not resolved. The CDR3 runs 17 residues. V lost 0 bases and J lost 3, with 15 bases in between. Germline V gives CDR1 MRHNA, CDR2 SNTAGT. The CDR3 DNA follows: TGTGCCAGCAGTGACTCCCCTTTGCCGACCATCAATCAGCCCCAGCATTTT. Protein sequence: CASSDSPLPTINQPQHF.

The chain links TRBV7-6 to TRBJ2-1, with 9 bases aligning to TRBD2. Germline CDR1 reads SGHVS; CDR2 reads FNYEAQ. This CDR3 has 17 residues. The V segment lost 1 base and the J segment 4 bases; nucleotides outside the gene matches: 8. The CDR3 coding sequence is TGTGCCAGCAGCTTAGTAGCGGGGGACGTGGCTTACAATGAGCAGTTCTTC. Residues: CASSLVAGDVAYNEQFF.

This clonotype was counted between two and nine times. The rearrangement links TRBV7-8 to TRBJ1-3; 7 bases match TRBD1. V shed 5 bases, J shed 2 bases, and the junction held 6 bases outside the gene matches. This CDR3 has 15 amino acids. Germline lookup yields CDR1 SGHVS and CDR2 FQNEAQ. In nucleotides, the CDR3 is TGTGCCAGCAGCCCACCTACAGGGGCTGGAAACACCATATATTTT. This codes for CASSPPTGAGNTIYF.

This clonotype appeared a few times. The chain couples TRBV27 to TRBJ2-7; 7 bases are shared with TRBD2. The junction had 9 bases not matched to a gene; V was cut back by 6 bases and J by 4 bases. The germline V gene encodes CDR1 MNHEY and CDR2 SMNVEV (reference sequence). The CDR3 runs 14 residues. The CDR3 loop reads CASSLRTRGYEQYF. The CDR3, as DNA: TGTGCCAGCAGCCTTAGGACTAGAGGTTACGAGCAGTACTTC.

Only one count was recorded for this clonotype. The chain couples TRBV20-1 to TRBJ2-3, with TRBD2 identical over 9 bases. V lost 5 bases to trimming and J lost 3 bases; unmatched junction nucleotides: 9. Germline CDR1 DFQATT, CDR2 SNEGSKA (reference sequence). CDR3 length: 15 amino acids. Here the CDR3 reads CSAPLSSGRTDTQYF. The CDR3, as DNA: TGCAGTGCTCCGTTGAGTAGCGGGAGAACAGATACGCAGTATTTT.

This rearrangement joins TRBV5-1 to TRBJ2-1; TRBD1 matches 8 bases. The V segment lost 0 bases and the J segment 10 bases; nucleotides outside the gene matches: 15. The germline V gene encodes CDR1 SGHRS and CDR2 YFSETQ. This CDR3 spans 17 amino acids. This chain's CDR3 is CASSLVDRVWGVGEQFF. The CDR3 coding sequence is TGCGCCAGCAGCTTGGTGGACAGGGTGTGGGGAGTGGGCGAGCAGTTCTTC.

This rearrangement joins TRBV14 to TRBJ2-3, with 7 bases identical to TRBD2. After removal of 2 bases from V and 1 base from J, the junction contained 9 bases not matched to a gene. Germline CDR1 and CDR2: SGHDN and FVKESK. The CDR3 spans 17 residues. CDR3 loop: CASSQHWRELGTDTQYF. CDR3 nucleotides: TGTGCCAGCAGCCAACATTGGCGGGAGCTCGGCACAGATACGCAGTATTTT. The full variable domain, with the rest looked up from reference TRBV14 and TRBJ2-3, is EAGVTQFPSHSVIEKGQTVTLRCDPISGHDNLYWYRRVMGKEIKFLLHFVKESKQDESGMPNNRFLAERTGGTYSTLKVQPAELEDSGVYFCASSQHWRELGTDTQYFGPGTRLTVL.

This sequence joins TRBV7-9 and TRBJ2-2; the match to TRBD1 covers 8 bases. The germline CDR1 and CDR2 sequences are SEHNR and FQNEAQ (reference sequence). J lost 6 bases, V lost 5 bases, and 11 bases had no gene match. The CDR3 loop spans 16 amino acids. In DNA, the CDR3 is TGTGCCAGCAGCCAGCGGGCAGGGGGCGAGGCCGGGGAGCTGTTTTTT. This translates into CASSQRAGGEAGELFF.

The CDR3 here is CATSEMATGELFF. CDR3 nucleotides: TGTGCCACCAGTGAAATGGCTACCGGGGAGCTGTTTTTT. V is TRBV24-1 and J is TRBJ2-2; D unclear. The CDR3 has 13 residues. Trimming stripped 4 bases from V and 5 bases from J, with 7 bases between. CDR1 is KGHDR and CDR2 is SFDVKD in the germline V gene.

This clonotype was seen more than once but under ten times. This sequence joins TRBV5-1 and TRBJ1-1, with TRBD1 as a possible D gene (5 bases). V was cut by 4 bases and J by 1 base, with 11 bases left in between. CDR1 SGHRS and CDR2 YFSETQ come from the germline V gene. The CDR3 runs to 14 residues. The CDR3 nucleotides read TGCGCCAGCAGCCAGGGACGGCGGAACACTGAAGCTTTCTTT. Residues: CASSQGRRNTEAFF.

This clonotype was found a few times. V and J are TRBV6-5 and TRBJ1-2; 11 bases match TRBD1. The CDR3 covers 19 residues. CDR1 is MNHEY, CDR2 SVGAGI, per germline. V gave up 0 bases and J gave up 7 bases; unmatched junction bases: 16. CDR3 sequence: CASSYSASWTGGEGAGYTF. In nucleotides, the CDR3 is TGTGCCAGCAGTTACTCGGCCTCCTGGACAGGGGGCGAAGGGGCTGGCTACACCTTC.

This clonotype was seen a handful of times. The chain uses TRBV7-3 and TRBJ2-1; D is perhaps TRBD2 (5 bases). Trimming left V 0 bases short and J 6 bases short, with 12 bases between. This CDR3 spans 15 amino acids. CDR1 SGHTA and CDR2 FQGTGA come from the germline V gene. The CDR3 here is CASSLTGSEGNEQFF. The CDR3 nucleotides read TGTGCCAGCAGCTTAACTGGGTCAGAGGGCAATGAGCAGTTCTTC.

CDR3 in DNA: TGCGCCAGCAGCCAACACTGGGGCGGGACGCTCGAGCAGTTCTTC. The encoded protein is CASSQHWGGTLEQFF. The chain is built from TRBV5-1 and TRBJ2-1; D perhaps matches TRBD2 (6 bases). V lost 4 bases and J 10 bases, leaving 21 bases between the germline ends. The CDR3 covers 15 residues. Germline loops: CDR1 SGHRS, CDR2 YFSETQ.

This clonotype was seen only a few times. This chain uses TRBV2 with TRBJ2-2, with 7 bases identical to TRBD1. J was trimmed by 0 bases and V by 5 bases; bases with no gene match: 3. This CDR3 has 15 amino acids. Germline V gene sequence: CDR1 SNHLY, CDR2 FYNNEI. The CDR3 spells CASSRQGTNTGELFF. The CDR3, as DNA: TGTGCCAGCAGTCGACAGGGAACGAACACCGGGGAGCTGTTTTTT.

The chain links TRBV27 to TRBJ2-7; perhaps TRBD2 as D (5 bases). With 4 bases removed from V and 9 bases from J, the gap between germline ends came to 13 bases. Germline V gene lookup returns CDR1 MNHEY and CDR2 SMNVEV (reference sequence). This CDR3 is built from 12 residues. Written as DNA, the CDR3 is TGTGCCAGCAGTTCTACGGGATGGGCGCAGTACTTC. This sequence encodes CASSSTGWAQYF.

The J gene is TRBJ2-7, the V gene TRBV27; D unclear. Germline V gives CDR1 MNHEY, CDR2 SMNVEV (reference sequence). The V end lost 3 bases, the J end lost 7 bases, and 19 bases lay between the germline ends. The CDR3 is 15 residues long. CDR3 loop: CASSFAYSAAWEQYF. The CDR3, as DNA: TGTGCCAGCAGTTTCGCCTATTCGGCCGCTTGGGAGCAGTACTTC.

This clonotype was seen only a few times. The rearrangement uses TRBV4-2 and TRBJ1-1, with no clear D. Trimming removed 0 bases from V and 2 bases from J, with 13 bases in between. The CDR3 totals 16 residues. CDR1 and CDR2 (germline): LGHNA, YNFKEQ. The CDR3 nucleotides are TGTGCCAGCAGCCAAGAATCCGGGCAGGCAAACACTGAAGCTTTCTTT. The encoded protein is CASSQESGQANTEAFF.

The chain uses TRBV14 and TRBJ2-1; TRBD1 is a possible D gene (7 bases). Germline-derived CDR1 and CDR2 are SGHDN and FVKESK. Trimming cost V 5 bases and J 0 bases, with 20 bases left between them. The CDR3 extends over 18 amino acids. The CDR3 sequence is CASSFHPGGSSSYNEQFF. The CDR3 nucleotides read TGTGCCAGCAGCTTTCACCCAGGGGGGTCCAGCTCCTACAATGAGCAGTTCTTC.

The J gene is TRBJ2-7, the V gene TRBV2; 15 bases fit TRBD2. V dropped 2 bases and J dropped 4; count of bases not matched to a gene: 6. Germline-derived CDR1 and CDR2 are SNHLY and FYNNEI. The CDR3 runs 17 residues. The chain's CDR3 is CASSEFGGLAGGYEQYF. In DNA form, the CDR3 reads TGTGCCAGCAGTGAATTTGGGGGACTAGCGGGAGGATACGAGCAGTACTTC.

The sample holds many counts of this clonotype. The CDR3: CASSLIGQGPSYGYTF. DNA for the CDR3: TGTGCCAGCAGCTTGATCGGGCAGGGGCCGAGCTATGGCTACACCTTC. The V and J genes are TRBV5-5 and TRBJ1-2, with TRBD1 as a possible D gene (6 bases). This CDR3 spans 16 amino acids. Germline-derived CDR1 and CDR2 are SGHKS and YYEKEE (reference sequence). Trimming cost V 1 base and J 4 bases, with 17 bases left between them.